What follows is one T cell receptor (beta chain) and its context. The antigen it recognizes is unknown. Base qualities are not provided; no much larger clone lies one nucleotide away. This record belongs to a study of cytomegalovirus exposure and HLA in healthy donors (dated by TCRdb to the late 2010s). About the study as a whole: A later analysis indicated that the 100 to 150 validation repertoires were generated on the platform also employed for the roughly 720 repertoires of the first cohort. The study combined high-throughput TCR immunosequencing, statistical association of individual TCRs with disease status, and machine learning to predict cytomegalovirus infection status. The study was designed to test whether signatures of past pathogen exposure could be identified by cataloging public T cell receptors. Along with the approximately 650-subject first cohort, a separate validation cohort of 120 different subjects was used.

Separate from the approximately 670-subject first cohort, the validation cohort of 95 to 150 subjects was the group to which the donors belonged. The paper's findings and limits, for the study overall: The authors suggested that the approach could potentially be extended to other disease states and immunological phenotypes. Cytomegalovirus status was reported to be diagnosed by the classifier with high specificity and sensitivity in both the original and validation cohorts. In a later analysis, TCRs clustered in the first cohort were found to also tend to co-occur in the roughly 110 validation repertoires, with roughly 93% of cluster scores above 0. The study gave a list of over 150 TCR beta chains associated with cytomegalovirus. Most TCR sequences were seen in very few donors, while some public TCRs were found in many individuals. In vitro tests confirmed that a few of the cytomegalovirus-associated TCR beta chains recognize cytomegalovirus antigens. All 120 or so repertoires were used to score co-occurrence in the validation cohort in a later analysis, because that analysis had no HLA typing for the cohort.

The method behind the library was the immunoSEQ multiplex PCR assay. Per the source publication's procedure: To diagnose cytomegalovirus status from the catalog of TCR beta chain sequences, a statistical classification framework was built. Drawn from immuneACCESS, this table holds only the in-frame rearrangements with V and J called that TCRdb kept. Clones are partly lost; checked studies trace under half to an unresolved V gene and leave the rest unexplained. V and J calls and clone size are given by that table; D and trimming were obtained from the DNA. A total of over 110,000 clones appear in this sample, roughly 86% of them only once. 8.7% of the sample is taken by the ten largest. Reading the germline V gene gives CDR1 WSHSY and CDR2 SAAADI. After removal of 6 bases from V and 7 bases from J, the junction retains 7 bases not matched to a gene. Spanning cysteine to phenylalanine, the CDR3 consists of 13 amino acids. Just CDR3 DNA is preserved here, 39 bases in frame from base 1.

The chain links TRBV10-2 with TRBJ1-2, with TRBD1 identical over 8 junction bases. The source material was PBMCs. The receptor comes from a man younger than 30 in good health and CMV-seropositive. The sequenced DNA: TGCGCCAGCAGCACTGACAGGGGCGGTGGCTACACCTTC. Translated, it reads CASSTDRGGGYTF.